These 18 T cell receptor beta chains share one sample of origin, sequenced in a study of blood T cell repertoires in COVID-19. The table came from immunoSEQ multiplex PCR; TCRdb's copy has only in-frame clones and leaves some out. The sample yields more than 200,000 clones, about nine tenths seen once. Material for sequencing was peripheral blood. These receptors all come from a man aged 80 or over with acute or convalescent COVID-19.

V usage is TRBV24-1 and J usage is TRBJ2-7, with 8 bases that match TRBD2. Trimming removed 4 bases from V and 3 bases from J; junction bases left unmatched: 16. The germline gives CDR1 KGHDR, CDR2 SFDVKD. The CDR3 totals 18 residues. CDR3 sequence reads: CATSDPPSGSTWGYEQYV. DNA for the CDR3: TGTGCCACCAGTGACCCCCCCAGCGGGAGTACATGGGGCTACGAGCAGTACGTC.

The chain has TRBV11-2 and TRBJ2-3; a possible D gene is TRBD1 (6 bases). Germline V CDR1 and CDR2: SGHAT, FQNNGV. CDR3 length equals 14 residues. V was cut by 2 bases and J by 6 bases, with 12 bases left in between. The CDR3 protein is CASSLMWGRDTQYF. The CDR3 DNA reads as TGTGCCAGCAGCTTAATGTGGGGGCGGGATACGCAGTATTTT.

This chain uses TRBV27 with TRBJ1-1, with D perhaps TRBD1 (5 bases). Germline V gene data show CDR1 as MNHEY and CDR2 as SMNVEV (reference sequence). This CDR3 spans 15 amino acids. The V end lost 0 bases, the J end lost 4 bases, and 12 bases lay between the germline ends. The CDR3 coding sequence is TGTGCCAGCAGTTTATCCCAACAGGTCGGCACTGAAGCTTTCTTT. This codes for CASSLSQQVGTEAFF.

The rearrangement uses TRBV10-3 and TRBJ2-1; 9 bases map to TRBD1. This CDR3 is 14 amino acids long. Losses at the gene ends were 4 bases for V and 5 bases for J; bases not matched to a gene: 3. Per the germline V gene, CDR1 is ENHRY and CDR2 is SYGVKD. The CDR3 is CAISVRQGDNEQFF. CDR3 DNA sequence: TGTGCCATCAGTGTGAGACAGGGGGACAATGAGCAGTTCTTC.

V gene TRBV30 combines with J gene TRBJ1-4, with TRBD1 as a possible D gene (6 bases). The V and J ends lost 5 bases and 5 bases respectively, with 15 bases between them. The germline V gene has CDR1 GTSNPN and CDR2 SVGIG (reference sequence). The CDR3 has 14 amino acids. The CDR3 sequence is CAWGGGRGNEKLFF. CDR3 coding DNA: TGTGCCTGGGGAGGGGGTCGGGGGAATGAAAAACTGTTTTTT.

The chain combines TRBV28 with TRBJ1-3, with 7 bases that match TRBD1. The junction had 5 bases not matched to a gene; V was cut back by 6 bases and J by 0 bases. The CDR3 is 15 residues long. Germline V gives CDR1 MDHEN, CDR2 SYDVKM. This chain's CDR3 is CASREQGLSGNTIYF. CDR3 bases: TGTGCCAGCAGGGAACAGGGGCTCTCTGGAAACACCATATATTTT.

This clone was counted a few times. This chain joins TRBV28 and TRBJ2-7; perhaps TRBD1 as D (5 bases). The CDR3 covers 15 residues. Looked up from germline, CDR1 is MDHEN and CDR2 is SYDVKM. The V end lost 3 bases, the J end lost 3 bases, and 15 bases lay between the germline ends. CDR3 residues: CASSLSPGQGYEQYF. CDR3 DNA sequence: TGTGCCAGCAGTTTGAGTCCCGGCCAGGGCTACGAGCAGTACTTC. The entire variable domain, with the rest obtained from reference TRBV28 and TRBJ2-7, is as follows: DVKVTQSSRYLVKRTGEKVFLECVQDMDHENMFWYRQDPGLGLRLIYFSYDVKMKEKGDIPEGYSVSREKKERFSLILESASTNQTSMYLCASSLSPGQGYEQYFGPGTRLTVT.

A single count supports this clone. The rearrangement uses TRBV12-3 or TRBV12-4 and TRBJ1-4; D not resolved. V lost 5 bases and J lost 8, with 9 bases in between. This CDR3 has 12 residues. CDR3 protein: CASSQVAEKLFF. CDR3 coding DNA: TGTGCCAGCAGTCAGGTGGCCGAAAAACTGTTTTTT.

The chain employs TRBV7-8 and TRBJ2-3, with D perhaps TRBD2 (5 bases). CDR1 and CDR2 from the germline V gene are SGHVS and FQNEAQ. This CDR3 has 17 amino acids. Trimming cost V 2 bases and J 4 bases, with 19 bases left between them. The CDR3 region is CASSLYGPRSGADTQYF. CDR3 DNA: TGTGCCAGCAGCTTATACGGGCCCCGCTCCGGGGCAGATACGCAGTATTTT.

The chain carries TRBV10-3 and TRBJ1-5; tentatively, D is TRBD1 (5 bases). This CDR3 contains 13 residues. Trimming stripped 5 bases from V and 2 bases from J, with 7 bases between. The germline V gene has CDR1 ENHRY and CDR2 SYGVKD. CDR3 protein: CAISSGGNQPQHF. CDR3 DNA sequence: TGTGCCATCAGTTCGGGGGGCAATCAGCCCCAGCATTTT.

V usage is TRBV23-1 and J usage is TRBJ1-6, with 9 bases lining up with TRBD1. TRBV23-1 is known as an ORF, though its function is uncertain. J gave up 7 bases and V 3 bases, and 4 bases lay outside the gene matches. The CDR3 runs 15 residues. This CDR3 is CASSQEGQGNSPLHF. The CDR3 DNA is TGCGCCAGCAGTCAGGAAGGACAGGGGAATTCACCCCTCCACTTT.

V gene TRBV5-6 combines with J gene TRBJ1-5; no firm D call. This CDR3 is 16 amino acids long. Germline CDR1 SGHDT, CDR2 YYEEEE. With 0 bases removed from V and 1 base from J, the gap between germline ends came to 11 bases. In DNA, the CDR3 is TGTGCCAGCAGCTTGGCCGGTCAATTAAGCAATCAGCCCCAGCATTTT. This sequence encodes CASSLAGQLSNQPQHF. Filled out from reference TRBV5-6 and TRBJ1-5, the complete variable domain reads DAGVTQSPTHLIKTRGQQVTLRCSPKSGHDTVSWYQQALGQGPQFIFQYYEEEERQRGNFPDRFSGHQFPNYSSELNVNALLLGDSALYLCASSLAGQLSNQPQHFGDGTRLSIL.

The J gene is TRBJ2-5, the V gene TRBV18; D remains unclear. The CDR3 runs 15 residues. V gave up 2 bases and J gave up 4 bases, with 14 bases separating them. Germline V gene sequence: CDR1 KGHSH, CDR2 LQKENI. The CDR3, as DNA: TGTGCCAGCTCACCAACTTCGGTAAATGGAGAGACCCAGTACTTC. Protein sequence: CASSPTSVNGETQYF.

The chain couples TRBV5-1 to TRBJ2-5, with 9 bases fitting TRBD2. CDR1 and CDR2 from the germline V gene are SGHRS and YFSETQ. There are 15 residues in the CDR3. V was pared by 4 bases and J by 4 bases, with 8 bases of the junction left unmatched. Written as DNA, the CDR3 is TGCGCCAGCAGCGAGGGACTAGCCACGATAGAGACCCAGTACTTC. It codes for CASSEGLATIETQYF.

The chain carries TRBV21-1 and TRBJ1-1. TRBV21-1 is labeled a pseudogene. The CDR3 loop spans 15 amino acids. CDR3 amino acids: CASSLTGGLNTEAFF. CDR3 nucleotides: TGTGCCAGCTCCTTAACCGGCGGCTTGAACACTGAAGCTTTCTTT.

The V gene is TRBV19, the J gene TRBJ2-2, with D uncertain. The V gene's germline CDR1 is LNHDA and CDR2 SQIVND (reference sequence). The V gene lost 3 bases and the J gene lost 7 bases, with 9 bases spanning the gap. CDR3 size: 13 residues. This CDR3 reads CASSMSVVGELFF. The CDR3 coding sequence is TGTGCCAGTAGTATGTCGGTCGTCGGGGAGCTGTTTTTT. The variable domain in full, with the rest retrieved from reference TRBV19 and TRBJ2-2, is DGGITQSPKYLFRKEGQNVTLSCEQNLNHDAMYWYRQDPGQGLRLIYYSQIVNDFQKGDIAEGYSVSREKKESFPLTVTSAQKNPTAFYLCASSMSVVGELFFGEGSRLTVL.

The gene calls are TRBV28 and TRBJ1-2, with 10 positions matching TRBD1. This CDR3 has 15 residues. The V and J ends lost 8 bases and 4 bases, in that order; junction bases with no gene match: 10. CDR1 MDHEN and CDR2 SYDVKM come from the germline V gene. CDR3 sequence: CASDNSGQGIYGYTF. CDR3 coding DNA: TGTGCCAGCGATAACTCGGGACAGGGGATCTATGGCTACACCTTC.

The genes are TRBV27 and TRBJ2-1, with 11 bases that match TRBD2. The germline V gene has CDR1 MNHEY and CDR2 SMNVEV (reference sequence). The CDR3 spans 16 residues. V lost 0 bases to trimming and J lost 2 bases; unmatched junction nucleotides: 0. The CDR3 loop is CASSLSLAGAYNEQFF. CDR3 coding DNA: TGTGCCAGCAGTTTATCACTAGCGGGAGCCTACAATGAGCAGTTCTTC.